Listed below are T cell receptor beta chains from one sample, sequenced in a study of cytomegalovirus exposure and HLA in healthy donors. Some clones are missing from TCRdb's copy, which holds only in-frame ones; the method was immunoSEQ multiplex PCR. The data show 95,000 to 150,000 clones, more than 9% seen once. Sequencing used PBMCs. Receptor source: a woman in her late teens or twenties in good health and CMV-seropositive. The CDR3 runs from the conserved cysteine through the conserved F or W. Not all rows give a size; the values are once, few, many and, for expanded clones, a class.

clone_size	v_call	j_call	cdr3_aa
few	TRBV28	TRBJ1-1	CASSFRENTEAFF
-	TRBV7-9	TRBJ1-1	CASSFGDTEAFF
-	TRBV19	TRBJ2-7	CASSSSEGEYEQYF
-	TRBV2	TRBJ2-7	CAGALAGDPYEQYF
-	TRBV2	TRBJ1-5	CASSGGQGRNQPQHF
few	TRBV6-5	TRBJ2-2	CASSSGTGIHTGELFF
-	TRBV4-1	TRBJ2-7	CASSQPTRAMYEQYF
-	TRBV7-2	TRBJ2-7	CASSLDRVEQYF
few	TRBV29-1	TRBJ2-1	CSVEETSGIQFF
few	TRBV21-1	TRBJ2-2	CASSNLGTVNTGELFF
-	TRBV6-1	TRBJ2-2	CAFRSRGTVGELFF
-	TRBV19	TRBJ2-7	CASSTTVSYEQYF
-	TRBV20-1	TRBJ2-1	CSASREGRFF
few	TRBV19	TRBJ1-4	CASRTQGASEKLFF
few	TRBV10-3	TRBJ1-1	CAISTQFISTEAFF
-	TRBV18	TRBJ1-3	CASSPPGGPGNTIYF
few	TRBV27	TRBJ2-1	CASSFDSGRNEIEFF
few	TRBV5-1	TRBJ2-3	CASSLTTSGKDTQYF
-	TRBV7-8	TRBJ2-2	CASSSGLAGASVGELFF
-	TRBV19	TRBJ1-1	CASSLIQGVNTEAFF
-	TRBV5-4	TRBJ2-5	CASSFPGLAETQYF
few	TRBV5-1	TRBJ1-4	CASSGDSYNEKLFF
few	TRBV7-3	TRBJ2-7	CASSLISAGEQYF
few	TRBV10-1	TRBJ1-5	CAGTARRHQPQHF
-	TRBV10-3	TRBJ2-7	CAVRDRGYEQYF
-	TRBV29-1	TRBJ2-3	CSVNDPGLRTDTQYF
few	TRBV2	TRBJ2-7	CASSEIGLAGGAEQYF
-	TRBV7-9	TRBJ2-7	CASSSSGYEQYF
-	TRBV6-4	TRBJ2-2	CASSERGEAGELFF
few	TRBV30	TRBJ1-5	CAWSGQGAGNQPQHF
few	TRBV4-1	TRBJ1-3	CASSQEMARAYSGNTIYF
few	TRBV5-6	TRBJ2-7	CASSLGTFLTYEQYF
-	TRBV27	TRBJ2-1	CASSPLTAAGGGNEQFF
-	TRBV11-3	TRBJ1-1	CASSYTGPEAFF
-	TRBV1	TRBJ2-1	CTSSQELPSGRWGNEQFF
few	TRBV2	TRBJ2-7	CASSDRVPFYSDEQYF
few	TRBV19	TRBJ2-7	CATDGEYEQYF
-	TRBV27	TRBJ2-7	CASSLSRSLYEQYF
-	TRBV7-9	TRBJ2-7	CASSRWGGGLPLGEQYF
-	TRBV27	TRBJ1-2	CASSPRQNNYGYTF
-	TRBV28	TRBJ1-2	CASSNLRTGLEGYTF
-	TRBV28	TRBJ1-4	CASAPTGFNEKLFF
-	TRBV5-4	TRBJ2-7	CASSLTGKSYEQYF
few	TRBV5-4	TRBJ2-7	CASSLGADYEQYF
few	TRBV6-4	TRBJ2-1	CASSDFESNEQFF
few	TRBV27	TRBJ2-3	CATWEGLTDTQYF
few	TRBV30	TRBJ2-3	CAWSALDRVDTQYF
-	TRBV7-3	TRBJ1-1	CASSLGHSNTEAFF
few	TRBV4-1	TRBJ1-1	CASSQASSGAETEAFF
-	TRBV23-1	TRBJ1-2	CASSQREGAKGGYTF
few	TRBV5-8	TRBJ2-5	CASSLEGLAGGSQETQYF
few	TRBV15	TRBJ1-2	CATPGTVFPLANYGYTF
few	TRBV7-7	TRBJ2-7	CASSLGGGASYEQYF
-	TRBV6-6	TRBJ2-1	CASSGTGTGGKNEQFF
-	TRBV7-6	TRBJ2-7	CASSFDAGAGEQYF